Listed below are T cell receptor beta chains from one sample, sequenced in a study of blood T cell repertoires in COVID-19. Repertoires were generated with immunoSEQ multiplex PCR, while TCRdb's copy carries only in-frame clones and drops some. The sample holds 100,000 or so clones, about 87% seen once. The sequenced sample consisted of peripheral blood. These receptors were collected from a man in his 60s with acute or convalescent COVID-19. Each CDR3 is given with its conserved first and last residue. D genes are given only for firm matches. A row's size may be missing; if present it is once, few, many or a size class.

abundance	d_gene	j_gene	v_gene	CDR3nt	CDR3aa
.	TRBD2	TRBJ2-1	TRBV30	TGTGCCTGGAGTGGCCTCCGGGGTAGCGGGGGGGAAGGTGAGCAGTTCTTC	CAWSGLRGSGGEGEQFF
.	.	TRBJ1-3	TRBV6-6	TGTGCCAGCAGTTATCCCCAAAACTCTGGAAACACCATATATTTT	CASSYPQNSGNTIYF
once	.	TRBJ2-7	TRBV24-1	TGTGCCACCAGTGATGCAGGGGATCCCTACGAGCAGTACTTC	CATSDAGDPYEQYF
.	.	TRBJ2-2	TRBV3-1/TRBV3-2	TGTGCCAGCAGCCCCAGGCGATCCACCGGGGAGCTGTTTTTT	CASSPRRSTGELFF
.	.	TRBJ1-2	TRBV19	TGTGCCAGTAGTATCTCCGGGACTGTACTCTATGGCTACACCTTC	CASSISGTVLYGYTF
.	TRBD2	TRBJ2-4	TRBV6-1	TGTGCCAGCAGTGAAATCAGAGGAACTAGCGGAGGAGGGGGGGACATTCAGTACTTC	CASSEIRGTSGGGGDIQYF
.	.	TRBJ2-5	TRBV5-1	TGCGCCAGCAGCTTGGGAGTACAGGGTGGCGCGGAGACCCAGTACTTC	CASSLGVQGGAETQYF
.	TRBD1	TRBJ1-2	TRBV3-1/TRBV3-2	TGTGCCAGCAGCCAAGTGTCCCGCGGACAGGGCGACTATGGCTACACCTTC	CASSQVSRGQGDYGYTF
.	.	TRBJ2-1	TRBV24-1	TGTGCCACCAGTGATTCCGGCAGGGAAAATGAGCAGTTCTTC	CATSDSGRENEQFF
.	.	TRBJ2-3	TRBV29-1	TGCAGCGCTAGAGGTAGCCCGGATACGCAGTATTTT	CSARGSPDTQYF
once	TRBD2	TRBJ2-1	TRBV5-1	TGCGCCAGCAGCCGCCGGACTAGCTCAGTTGGGTACAATGAGCAGTTCTTC	CASSRRTSSVGYNEQFF
once	TRBD2	TRBJ2-3	TRBV9	TGTGCCAGCAGCGTAGCGCTAGCGGGGACACAGTATTTT	CASSVALAGTQYF
.	.	TRBJ2-1	TRBV9	TGTGCCAGCAGCGTAGAGGCGGGAACGGGTAATGAGCAGTTCTTC	CASSVEAGTGNEQFF
.	.	TRBJ1-2	TRBV5-1	TGCGCCAGCAGCCCACAGGGAATTAACTATGGCTACACCTTC	CASSPQGINYGYTF
.	TRBD2	TRBJ2-3	TRBV15	TGTGCCACCAGCAGATCTGGGTCTAGCGGGAGGGCCCTAGATACGCAGTATTTT	CATSRSGSSGRALDTQYF
.	.	TRBJ1-5	TRBV5-5	TGTGCCAGCAGCCTGGGGGGGGTTCAGCCCCAGCATTTT	CASSLGGVQPQHF
few	.	TRBJ1-1	TRBV7-9	TGTGCCAGCAGCTTAGGGAGAGGAGCTTTCTTT	CASSLGRGAFF
.	.	TRBJ2-7	TRBV5-5	TGTGCCAGCAGCGCGGGCCCCACCGCCTACGAGCAGTACTTC	CASSAGPTAYEQYF
.	.	TRBJ1-5	TRBV18	TGTGCCAGCTCACCATCCGGACACCGCGATCAGCCCCAGCATTTT	CASSPSGHRDQPQHF
.	TRBD2	TRBJ2-2	TRBV7-3	TGTGCCAGCAGCTTAAGCTCCACTAGCGGGGCCGGGGAGCTGTTTTTT	CASSLSSTSGAGELFF
.	TRBD1	TRBJ1-2	TRBV30	TGTGCCTGGAGTGTAGGGACAGGGATTCCCATTTCTGGCTACACCTTC	CAWSVGTGIPISGYTF
few	.	TRBJ2-7	TRBV28	TGTGCCAGCAGTAGTTCGGCGGGGCTACTTGGGTGGGAGCAGTACTTC	CASSSSAGLLGWEQYF
once	TRBD1	TRBJ1-1	TRBV5-1	TGCGCCAGCAGCGCGGGGACAGGGGGGAACACTGAAGCTTTCTTT	CASSAGTGGNTEAFF
.	.	TRBJ1-1	TRBV7-8	TGTGCCAGCAGCCCCTTGAGCAGGGTTCGTACTGAAGCTTTCTTT	CASSPLSRVRTEAFF
once	.	TRBJ1-1	TRBV10-3	TGTGCCATCAGTGCGGTGGGGACAGAAGCTTTCTTT	CAISAVGTEAFF
.	TRBD2	TRBJ2-7	TRBV20-1	TGCAGTGCTAGTTTTAGCGGGGGCTACGAGCAGTACTTC	CSASFSGGYEQYF
.	.	TRBJ1-1	TRBV7-9	TGTGCCACTAGGGCGGGGGTGAACACTGAAGCTTTCTTT	CATRAGVNTEAFF
.	TRBD1	TRBJ1-2	TRBV29-1	TGCAGCGTCCCAGGGGGTAGGCAGGACTATGGCTACACCTTC	CSVPGGRQDYGYTF
.	TRBD2	TRBJ2-2	TRBV9	TGTGCCAGCAGCGTAGCGGGAGGCCCGCCCGGGGAGCTGTTTTTT	CASSVAGGPPGELFF
once	.	TRBJ2-5	TRBV2	TGTGCCAGCAGTGAAGGAGGCATTGGAGAGACCCAGTACTTC	CASSEGGIGETQYF
.	.	TRBJ1-2	TRBV3-1/TRBV3-2	TGTGCCAGCAGCCAGTTAATAGGGGATCCCTATGGCTACACCTTC	CASSQLIGDPYGYTF
once	.	TRBJ1-2	TRBV5-1	TGCGCCAGCAGCCTGGACAGATATGGCTACACCTTC	CASSLDRYGYTF
.	TRBD2	TRBJ2-5	TRBV9	TGTGCCAGCAGCGACAGACTAGCCTCCCAATGGGGCCAAGAGACCCAGTACTTC	CASSDRLASQWGQETQYF
.	TRBD2	TRBJ2-7	TRBV3-1/TRBV3-2	TGTGCCAGCAGCCAAGAATCTAGCGGGGGACTCTCCTACGAGCAGTACTTC	CASSQESSGGLSYEQYF
.	TRBD1	TRBJ2-7	TRBV3-1/TRBV3-2	TGTGCCAGCAGCCAAAGAGGGACAGGGAGCTCCTACGAGCAGTACTTC	CASSQRGTGSSYEQYF
.	.	TRBJ1-2	TRBV12-3/TRBV12-4	TGTGCCAGCAGTTCGGACAGCTATGGCTACACCTTC	CASSSDSYGYTF
.	TRBD1	TRBJ1-5	TRBV27	TGTGCCAGCAGTTTAAGACAGGGCGACCAGCCCCAGCATTTT	CASSLRQGDQPQHF
.	.	TRBJ1-4	TRBV9	TGTGCCAGCAGCGTTTATCCAGGGGTAGGAACTAATGAAAAACTGTTTTTT	CASSVYPGVGTNEKLFF
.	TRBD1	TRBJ1-1	TRBV29-1	TGCAGCGTAGATGACAGGGACACTGAAGCTTTCTTT	CSVDDRDTEAFF
few	TRBD2	TRBJ2-7	TRBV5-6	TGTGCCAGCAGCCCGACTAGCGGGAGATTAAGGTCCTACGAGCAGTACTTC	CASSPTSGRLRSYEQYF
once	.	TRBJ1-5	TRBV5-6	TGTGCCAGCAGCTTGGGGCTGGTCAATCAGCCCCAGCATTTT	CASSLGLVNQPQHF
.	TRBD1	TRBJ2-1	TRBV6-5	TGTGCCAGCAGTTGGGACAGTATCTCCTACAATGAGCAGTTCTTC	CASSWDSISYNEQFF